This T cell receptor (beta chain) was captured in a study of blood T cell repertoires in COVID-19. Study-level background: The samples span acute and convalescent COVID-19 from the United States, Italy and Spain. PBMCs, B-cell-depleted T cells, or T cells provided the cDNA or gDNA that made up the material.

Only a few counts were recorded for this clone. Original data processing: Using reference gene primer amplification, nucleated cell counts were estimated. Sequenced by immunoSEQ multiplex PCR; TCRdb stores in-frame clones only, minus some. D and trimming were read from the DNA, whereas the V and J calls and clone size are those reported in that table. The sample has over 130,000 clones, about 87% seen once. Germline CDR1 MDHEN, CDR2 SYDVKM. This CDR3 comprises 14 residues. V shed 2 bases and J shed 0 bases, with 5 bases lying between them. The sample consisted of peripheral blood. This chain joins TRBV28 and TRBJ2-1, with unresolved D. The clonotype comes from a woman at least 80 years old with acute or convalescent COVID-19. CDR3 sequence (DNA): TGTGCCAGCAGTTTAATCAGCTCCTACAATGAGCAGTTCTTC. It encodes CASSLISSYNEQFF.